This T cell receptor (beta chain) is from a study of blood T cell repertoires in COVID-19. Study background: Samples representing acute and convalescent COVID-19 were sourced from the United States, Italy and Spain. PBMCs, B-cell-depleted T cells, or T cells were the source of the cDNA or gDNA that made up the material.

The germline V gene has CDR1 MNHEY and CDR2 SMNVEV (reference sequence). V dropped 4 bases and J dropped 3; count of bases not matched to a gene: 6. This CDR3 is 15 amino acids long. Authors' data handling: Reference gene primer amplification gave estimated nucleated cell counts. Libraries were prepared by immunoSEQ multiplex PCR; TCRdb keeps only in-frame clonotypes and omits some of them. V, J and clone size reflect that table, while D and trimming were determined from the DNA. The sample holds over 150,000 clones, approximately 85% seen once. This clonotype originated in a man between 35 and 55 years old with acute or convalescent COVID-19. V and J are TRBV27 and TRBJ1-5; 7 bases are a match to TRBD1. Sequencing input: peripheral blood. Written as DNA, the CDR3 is TGTGCCAGCAGTTCCCCGGGACAGCCCAATCAGCCCCAGCATTTT. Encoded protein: CASSSPGQPNQPQHF.